This entry describes one T cell receptor beta chain. Its target is not known. The V end lost 4 bases, the J end lost 3 bases, and 8 bases lay between the germline ends. From germline, CDR1 is SGHTA and CDR2 FQGNSA. The length of the CDR3 is 13 residues. This specimen belongs to a study of vaccination and CD4 T cells after COVID-19. Regarding time point: late sampling 161 to 241 days after vaccination in three convalescent patients. Treatment reported: approximately 11-day PBMC culture with coronavirus spike peptide pools or control peptides (ViraFEST assay). The Oncomine TCR Beta short-read assay was what sequenced the DNA obtained from cultured CD4+ T cells. TCRdb re-called the PCR reads through MiXCR, storing one row per CDR3 protein. The data show over 20,000 distinct CDR3 sequences, roughly two fifths seen once.

This clonotype was sampled from a human donor who had recovered from COVID-19. This specimen was CD4+ T cells from blood, cultured in vitro, taken about 7 months after SARS-CoV-2 vaccination. This rearrangement joins TRBV7-2 to TRBJ2-3; D gene ambiguous. The CDR3 region has the DNA TGTGCCAGCAGCTATTACCCAACAGATACGCAGTATTTT. Encoded protein: CASSYYPTDTQYF.